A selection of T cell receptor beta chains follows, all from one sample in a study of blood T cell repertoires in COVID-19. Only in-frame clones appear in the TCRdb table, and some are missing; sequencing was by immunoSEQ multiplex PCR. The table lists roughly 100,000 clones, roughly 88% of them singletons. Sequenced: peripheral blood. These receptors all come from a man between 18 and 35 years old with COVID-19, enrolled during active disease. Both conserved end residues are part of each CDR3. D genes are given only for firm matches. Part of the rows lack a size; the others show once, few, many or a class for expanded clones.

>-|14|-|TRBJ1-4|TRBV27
CASSWRATNEKLLF
TGTGCCAGCAGCTGGCGTGCAACTAATGAAAAACTGCTTTTT
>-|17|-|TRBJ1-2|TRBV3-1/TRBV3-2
CASSPSPLARGGYGYTF
TGTGCCAGCAGCCCCTCTCCGTTGGCGCGTGGAGGGTATGGCTACACCTTC
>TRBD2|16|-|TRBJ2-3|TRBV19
CASTSKGLAGPDTQYF
TGTGCCAGTACCTCCAAGGGGCTAGCGGGGCCGGATACGCAGTATTTT
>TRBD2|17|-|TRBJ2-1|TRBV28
CASLTTGTSGTYNEQFF
TGTGCCAGTCTGACTACAGGGACTAGCGGGACCTACAATGAGCAGTTCTTC
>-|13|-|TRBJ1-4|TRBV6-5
CASSYSSTGQLLF
TGTGCCAGCAGTTACTCGAGTACGGGACAACTGCTTTTT
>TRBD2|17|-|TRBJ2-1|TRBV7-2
CASSLAGTSGSRDEQFF
TGTGCCAGCAGCTTAGCGGGGACTAGCGGGAGCCGGGATGAGCAGTTCTTC
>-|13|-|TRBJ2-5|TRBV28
CASSLDSQETQYF
TGTGCCAGCAGTTTAGACAGCCAAGAGACCCAGTACTTC
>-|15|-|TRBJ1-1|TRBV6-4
CASRKTGLQATEAFF
TGTGCCAGCAGGAAGACAGGCCTCCAGGCCACTGAAGCTTTCTTT
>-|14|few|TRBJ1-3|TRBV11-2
CASSSIQGGNTIYF
TGTGCCAGCAGCTCTATCCAGGGGGGAAACACCATATATTTT
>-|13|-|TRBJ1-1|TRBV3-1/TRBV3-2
CASSPGGQLEAFF
TGTGCCAGCAGCCCGGGCGGACAGCTTGAAGCTTTCTTT
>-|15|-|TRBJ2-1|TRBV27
CASSAGTPLYNEQFF
TGTGCCAGCAGCGCCGGGACTCCACTCTACAATGAGCAGTTCTTC
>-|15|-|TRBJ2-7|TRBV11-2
CASSSTGAVYYEQYF
TGTGCCAGCAGCTCGACTGGGGCAGTATACTACGAGCAGTACTTC
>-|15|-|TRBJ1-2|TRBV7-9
CASSLATGTGYGYTF
TGTGCCAGCAGCTTAGCGACCGGGACTGGCTATGGCTACACCTTC
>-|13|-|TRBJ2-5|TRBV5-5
CASSFFRQETQYF
TGTGCCAGCAGCTTCTTCAGACAAGAGACCCAGTACTTC
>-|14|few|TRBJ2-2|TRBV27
CASSSGTPYGELFF
TGTGCCAGCAGTTCCGGGACTCCCTACGGGGAGCTGTTTTTT
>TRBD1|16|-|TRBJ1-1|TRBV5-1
CASSLPRDRGNTEAFF
TGCGCCAGCAGCTTGCCCCGGGACAGGGGGAACACTGAAGCTTTCTTT
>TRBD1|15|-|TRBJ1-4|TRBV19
CASSIVGRGPEKLLF
TGTGCCAGTAGTATAGTAGGCAGGGGGCCTGAAAAACTGCTTTTT
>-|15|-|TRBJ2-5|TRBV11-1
CASSLVPGFGETQYF
TGTGCCAGCAGCTTAGTGCCCGGGTTTGGGGAGACCCAGTACTTC
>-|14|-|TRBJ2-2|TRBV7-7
CASSPGLRTGELFF
TGTGCCAGCAGCCCGGGACTTCGCACCGGGGAGCTGTTTTTT
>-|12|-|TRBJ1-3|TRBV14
CASSHVPDTIYF
TGTGCCAGCAGCCATGTCCCGGACACCATATATTTT
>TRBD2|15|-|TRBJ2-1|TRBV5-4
CASSLRLAVYNEQFF
TGTGCCAGCAGCTTGAGGCTAGCGGTTTACAATGAGCAGTTCTTC
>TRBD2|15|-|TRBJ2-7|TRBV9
CASSVGGGRAHEQYF
TGTGCCAGCAGCGTAGGCGGCGGGAGGGCCCACGAGCAGTACTTC
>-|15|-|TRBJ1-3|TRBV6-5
CASRHDRTSGNTIYF
TGTGCCAGCAGGCACGACAGGACCTCTGGAAACACCATATATTTT